The 19 T cell receptor beta chains in this list originate from one sample, sequenced in a study of cytomegalovirus exposure and HLA in healthy donors. PCR employed 60 Vbeta and 13 Jbeta primers. Assay: immunoSEQ multiplex PCR; the TCRdb copy retains only in-frame clones and omits some. This sample has about 180,000 clones, with roughly 84% found just once. Sequencing was performed on PBMCs. All receptors come from a boy aged 2 to 9 in good health and CMV-seronegative.

This chain joins TRBV5-1 and TRBJ2-5; perhaps TRBD1 as D (5 bases). The CDR3 spans 14 residues. Trimming took 0 bases from V and 5 from J, leaving 11 bases between them. Germline V CDR1 and CDR2: SGHRS, YFSETQ. DNA for the CDR3: TGCGCCAGCAGCTTGGCCGCAGGGCGGGAGACCCAGTACTTC. Protein: CASSLAAGRETQYF.

V and J are TRBV20-1 and TRBJ2-5; no firm D call. Germline assignment: CDR1 DFQATT and CDR2 SNEGSKA (reference sequence). Deletions cut 4 bases from V and 2 bases from J, with 5 bases between. The CDR3 covers 11 residues. The CDR3 DNA sequence: TGCAGTGCTACAGGTCAAGAGACCCAGTACTTC. Amino acids: CSATGQETQYF.

V is TRBV9 and J is TRBJ2-1; 12 bases match TRBD2. Trimming removed 6 bases from V and 6 bases from J; junction bases left unmatched: 19. Germline V gene lookup returns CDR1 SGDLS and CDR2 YYNGEE. The CDR3 totals 19 residues. The CDR3 nucleotides are TGTGCCAGCAATATGGGTGGGCTAGCGGGAGGGCCCACTTCCAATGAGCAGTTCTTC. This translates into CASNMGGLAGGPTSNEQFF.

The chain employs TRBV27 and TRBJ2-5; D may be TRBD1 (5 bases). This CDR3 is built from 13 residues. The V and J ends lost 3 bases and 4 bases respectively, with 9 bases between them. The V gene's germline CDR1 is MNHEY and CDR2 SMNVEV (reference sequence). The CDR3 loop is CASSLGQTETQYF. The CDR3 DNA follows: TGTGCCAGCAGTTTGGGGCAGACAGAGACCCAGTACTTC.

This chain links TRBV7-9 with TRBJ2-1, with 7 bases aligning to TRBD2. The V segment lost 3 bases and the J segment 4 bases; nucleotides outside the gene matches: 9. This CDR3 spans 16 amino acids. Germline CDR1 and CDR2: SEHNR and FQNEAQ (reference sequence). CDR3 coding DNA: TGTGCCAGCAGCTTTAGCCCCGGGGGAGGGTACAATGAGCAGTTCTTC. Its translation: CASSFSPGGGYNEQFF. The variable domain in full, completed from reference TRBV7-9 and TRBJ2-1, reads DTGVSQNPRHKITKRGQNVTFRCDPISEHNRLYWYRQTLGQGPEFLTYFQNEAQLEKSRLLSDRFSAERPKGSFSTLEIQRTEQGDSAMYLCASSFSPGGGYNEQFFGPGTRLTVL.

This clone was picked up one time. The gene calls are TRBV5-5 and TRBJ2-3, with 8 bases aligning to TRBD2. This CDR3 has 15 amino acids. The germline V gene has CDR1 SGHKS and CDR2 YYEKEE (reference sequence). Trimming cost V 4 bases and J 6 bases; bases outside gene matches: 10. The CDR3 here is CASSPRAGAPDTQYF. The DNA for the CDR3 is TGTGCCAGCAGCCCCCGAGCGGGAGCCCCCGATACGCAGTATTTT.

The V call is TRBV19, the J call TRBJ2-5; D might be TRBD1 (8 bases). The CDR3 has 17 residues. CDR1 and CDR2 from the germline V gene are LNHDA and SQIVND (reference sequence). V was clipped by 7 bases and J by 3 bases, with 24 bases between them. The CDR3 region is CASTGDRGSGGKETQYF. CDR3 DNA sequence: TGTGCCAGTACCGGAGACAGGGGTTCGGGGGGTAAAGAGACCCAGTACTTC.

This rearrangement joins TRBV14 to TRBJ2-2, with D possibly TRBD1 on 6 matching bases. This CDR3 region has 14 residues. Per the germline V gene, CDR1 is SGHDN and CDR2 is FVKESK. Trimming pared 4 bases from V and 5 bases from J, leaving 11 bases between. CDR3 in DNA: TGTGCCAGCAGCCCGGCCCAGGGGACCGGGGAGCTGTTTTTT. Protein product: CASSPAQGTGELFF.

Written as DNA, the CDR3 is TGTGCCAGCAGCTTGGTCGGTCTAGCGGGAGGGCGATACGAGCAGTACTTC. Translating gives CASSLVGLAGGRYEQYF. The chain combines TRBV5-6 with TRBJ2-7; 12 nucleotides agree with TRBD2. V lost 0 bases to trimming and J lost 4 bases; unmatched junction nucleotides: 8. This CDR3 is 17 amino acids long. Germline V gives CDR1 SGHDT, CDR2 YYEEEE.

The CDR3 nucleotides are TGTGCCAGCAGTTTATCGATAACGGTCCAAGAGACCCAGTACTTC. Amino acid sequence: CASSLSITVQETQYF. The rearrangement uses TRBV27 and TRBJ2-5; D is ambiguous. This CDR3 is built from 15 residues. Germline CDR1 is MNHEY and CDR2 is SMNVEV (reference sequence). Trimming left V 0 bases short and J 1 base short, with 9 bases between.

This chain uses TRBV23-1 with TRBJ2-1; 9 bases line up with TRBD2. TRBV23-1 is recorded as an ORF, its role being uncertain. With 0 bases clipped from V and 0 bases from J, the junction kept 12 bases outside the gene matches. CDR3 length: 20 amino acids. The CDR3 DNA follows: TGCGCCAGCAGTCAATCTGGGAGGGAACTAGCGGGTTACTCCTACAATGAGCAGTTCTTC. Encoded protein: CASSQSGRELAGYSYNEQFF.

The V gene is TRBV5-1, the J gene TRBJ2-5; tentative D call: TRBD1 (5 bases). Germline CDR1 is SGHRS and CDR2 is YFSETQ. The length of the CDR3 is 14 residues. V lost 2 bases and J 5 bases, leaving 13 bases between the germline ends. The CDR3, as DNA: TGCGCCAGCAGCTTCCAGGGTTTGGAGGAGACCCAGTACTTC. Protein: CASSFQGLEETQYF.

The chain links TRBV2 to TRBJ1-4, with D unresolved. V gave up 5 bases and J gave up 8 bases, with 15 bases separating them. The V gene's germline CDR1 is SNHLY and CDR2 FYNNEI. The CDR3 sequence is 14 residues long. Here the CDR3 reads CASSWEVEGEKLFF. The CDR3 DNA is TGTGCCAGCAGTTGGGAGGTTGAGGGCGAAAAACTGTTTTTT. Complete variable domain (other parts from reference TRBV2 and TRBJ1-4): EPEVTQTPSHQVTQMGQEVILRCVPISNHLYFYWYRQILGQKVEFLVSFYNNEISEKSEIFDDQFSVERPDGSNFTLKIRSTKLEDSAMYFCASSWEVEGEKLFFGSGTQLSVL.

The chain employs TRBV7-9 and TRBJ2-1; tentatively, D is TRBD1 (5 bases). Per the germline V gene, CDR1 is SEHNR and CDR2 is FQNEAQ (reference sequence). The CDR3 has 17 residues. V gave up 1 base and J gave up 5 bases, with 18 bases separating them. Written as DNA, the CDR3 is TGTGCCAGCAGCTTAGGATGGGTACAGGTTCCTCACAATGAGCAGTTCTTC. Translation: CASSLGWVQVPHNEQFF.

This clone appeared once. The CDR3 DNA sequence: TGCGCCAGCAGCCCGGGGACATTTTTAAGCTCCTACGAGCAGTACTTC. Amino acids: CASSPGTFLSSYEQYF. The chain links TRBV5-1 to TRBJ2-7; TRBD1 is a possible D gene (6 bases). In germline, CDR1 is SGHRS, CDR2 YFSETQ. The V gene lost 4 bases and the J gene lost 0 bases, with 17 bases spanning the gap. This CDR3 is 16 amino acids long.

This chain uses TRBV5-1 with TRBJ1-4; weak D call: TRBD1 (6 bases). V was pared by 5 bases and J by 3 bases, with 14 bases between. The CDR3 contains 15 residues. CDR1 is SGHRS, CDR2 YFSETQ, per germline. This chain's CDR3 is CASRPGHGPNEKLFF. As DNA, the CDR3 is TGCGCCAGCAGGCCGGGACACGGACCTAATGAAAAACTGTTTTTT.

This clone was counted only a few times. The chain employs TRBV5-6 and TRBJ2-7; 7 nucleotides line up with TRBD1. Germline CDR1 SGHDT, CDR2 YYEEEE. The CDR3 is made up of 15 amino acids. V dropped 1 base and J dropped 0; count of bases not matched to a gene: 4. The CDR3 nucleotides are TGTGCCAGCAGCTTGAGGGGACAGCTCTCCTACGAGCAGTACTTC. It yields the protein CASSLRGQLSYEQYF.

The gene calls are TRBV27 and TRBJ2-7; 10 bases line up with TRBD2. The germline V gene encodes CDR1 MNHEY and CDR2 SMNVEV (reference sequence). This CDR3 region has 18 residues. Losses at the gene ends were 4 bases for V and 7 bases for J; bases not matched to a gene: 19. The CDR3 DNA reads TGTGCCAGCAGTTCGATACTAGCGGGACCCTATACCTCGGGGGAGCAGTACTTC. It specifies CASSSILAGPYTSGEQYF.

This clone was counted a few times. The gene calls are TRBV28 and TRBJ2-7; TRBD1 matches at 12 bases. The CDR3 totals 15 residues. From germline, CDR1 is MDHEN and CDR2 SYDVKM. V was pared by 2 bases and J by 6 bases, with 5 bases of the junction left unmatched. This CDR3 is CASSLGDRGPSEQYF. CDR3 nucleotide sequence: TGTGCCAGCAGTTTAGGGGACAGGGGGCCAAGCGAGCAGTACTTC.